The next 31 T cell receptor beta chains were all read from a single sample in a study of blood T cell repertoires in COVID-19. TCRdb keeps only in-frame clones here, not all; method: immunoSEQ multiplex PCR. Of roughly 250,000 clones in the sample, nearly 90% were seen once. Material: peripheral blood. The receptors stem from a woman in her thirties or forties who had recovered from COVID-19.

This clone appeared once. The chain combines TRBV4-2 with TRBJ2-6; 7 bases are a match to TRBD2. V lost 3 bases to trimming and J lost 0 bases; unmatched junction nucleotides: 5. The CDR3 sequence is 17 residues long. The germline CDR1 and CDR2 sequences are LGHNA and YNFKEQ. The CDR3 DNA is TGTGCCAGCAGCCATACTGCGGGAGACTCTGGGGCCAACGTCCTGACTTTC. Encoded protein: CASSHTAGDSGANVLTF.

The chain recombines TRBV7-2 with TRBJ2-1; 11 positions match TRBD1. The V gene end was trimmed by 5 bases and the J gene end by 8 bases; junction bases not matched to a gene: 14. The CDR3 loop spans 17 amino acids. CDR1 and CDR2 from the germline V gene are SGHTA and FQGNSA. The CDR3 DNA follows: TGTGCCAGCAGCCGGGCCGGGACAGGGGGGAAGAGGGATGAGCAGTTCTTC. Its protein is CASSRAGTGGKRDEQFF.

The chain combines TRBV28 with TRBJ2-2; 9 nucleotides match TRBD1. With 6 bases clipped from V and 5 bases from J, the junction kept 10 bases outside the gene matches. Germline CDR1 and CDR2: MDHEN and SYDVKM. This CDR3 contains 16 residues. The CDR3, as DNA: TGTGCCAGCAGACCTACAGGGGGCTCGGGAACCGGGGAGCTGTTTTTT. Protein: CASRPTGGSGTGELFF.

V gene TRBV7-3 combines with J gene TRBJ2-7; 10 nucleotides align to TRBD2. V lost 0 bases, J lost 3 bases, and 8 bases stayed unmatched. Germline CDR1 reads SGHTA; CDR2 reads FQGTGA. CDR3 length equals 17 residues. The CDR3 region is CASSLTGGLAGVYEQYF. The CDR3 DNA reads TGTGCCAGCAGCTTAACGGGAGGTCTAGCGGGAGTCTACGAGCAGTACTTC.

CDR3: CASSLVGVTSGRKGTGELFF. The CDR3 region has the DNA TGTGCCAGCAGCCTCGTCGGCGTAACTAGCGGGAGGAAAGGTACCGGGGAGCTGTTTTTT. The chain recombines TRBV6-6 with TRBJ2-2; 12 nucleotides agree with TRBD2. The ends lost 6 bases at V and 5 bases at J; junction bases unmatched: 19. There are 20 residues in the CDR3. Germline V lookup: CDR1 MNHNY, CDR2 SVGAGI (reference sequence).

Comments on this clone: This specimen includes other DNA sequences encoding the same CDR3. The rearrangement uses TRBV27 and TRBJ2-3, with D possibly TRBD1 on 6 matching bases. This CDR3 is built from 14 residues. The germline V gene encodes CDR1 MNHEY and CDR2 SMNVEV (reference sequence). V lost 2 bases and J 3 bases, leaving 9 bases between the germline ends. CDR3 loop: CASSLNRVTDTQYF. The CDR3 DNA reads TGTGCCAGCAGTTTAAACAGGGTTACAGATACGCAGTATTTT.

The V and J genes are TRBV25-1 and TRBJ2-3; TRBD1 aligns across 10 bases. The CDR3 runs 15 residues. Germline V gives CDR1 MGHDK, CDR2 SYGVNS. V gave up 6 bases and J gave up 6 bases; unmatched junction bases: 9. The chain's CDR3 is CASSTWTGGFDTQYF. CDR3 in DNA: TGTGCCAGCAGCACTTGGACAGGGGGATTCGATACGCAGTATTTT.

J is TRBJ2-3 and V is TRBV10-3; weak D call: TRBD2 (6 bases). Germline V gene lookup returns CDR1 ENHRY and CDR2 SYGVKD. Trimming left V 6 bases short and J 4 bases short, with 14 bases between. CDR3 length equals 14 residues. CDR3 sequence: CAIRWDWGADTQYF. The CDR3 coding sequence is TGTGCCATCAGGTGGGACTGGGGGGCAGATACGCAGTATTTT.

This rearrangement joins TRBV6-2 or TRBV6-3 to TRBJ1-2, with 8 bases lining up with TRBD1. This CDR3 has 15 amino acids. J was trimmed by 2 bases and V by 6 bases; bases with no gene match: 8. Germline CDR1 MNHEY, CDR2 SVGEGT. The CDR3 sequence: CASSLRQGRNYGYTF. The CDR3 nucleotides are TGTGCCAGCAGCCTGAGACAGGGGAGGAACTATGGCTACACCTTC.

CDR3 bases: TGTGCCAGCAGCTTGGACAGGGCTAACTATGGCTACACCTTC. Protein: CASSLDRANYGYTF. J is TRBJ1-2 and V is TRBV5-5; the D gene is possibly TRBD1 (6 bases). Trimming took off 0 bases at V and 0 bases at J, with 6 bases between the two ends. Germline-derived CDR1 and CDR2 are SGHKS and YYEKEE (reference sequence). The CDR3 is made up of 14 amino acids.

This clone appeared a single time. The chain employs TRBV19 and TRBJ1-5; TRBD1 matches at 8 bases. Germline V gene lookup returns CDR1 LNHDA and CDR2 SQIVND (reference sequence). The CDR3 sequence is 13 residues long. The trim removed 5 bases at V and 8 bases at J, leaving 5 bases unmatched. Here the CDR3 DNA reads TGTGCCAGTAGTGCCAGGGGGCGGGAGCCCCAGCATTTT. The encoded protein is CASSARGREPQHF.

This chain connects TRBV15 to TRBJ2-3, with D possibly matching TRBD2 (5 bases). V lost 0 bases and J 6 bases, leaving 10 bases between the germline ends. There are 14 residues in the CDR3. Germline lookup yields CDR1 LNHNV and CDR2 YYDKDF (reference sequence). CDR3: CATSREVRADTQYF. In DNA, the CDR3 is TGTGCCACCAGCAGAGAAGTGAGGGCGGATACGCAGTATTTT.

V usage is TRBV28 and J usage is TRBJ1-2, with 7 bases lining up with TRBD1. This CDR3 is built from 13 residues. Germline loops: CDR1 MDHEN, CDR2 SYDVKM. J gave up 5 bases and V 0 bases, and 0 bases lay outside the gene matches. The CDR3 loop reads CASSLWTGYGYTF. The CDR3 DNA sequence: TGTGCCAGCAGTTTATGGACAGGGTATGGCTACACCTTC.

This clone was seen a single time. The chain carries TRBV19 and TRBJ1-3, with TRBD1 as a possible D gene (6 bases). Looked up from germline, CDR1 is LNHDA and CDR2 is SQIVND (reference sequence). The CDR3 is made up of 16 amino acids. V dropped 5 bases and J dropped 0 bases, with 14 bases sitting between them. CDR3: CASSVRQVFSGNTIYF. CDR3 bases: TGTGCCAGTAGTGTTCGACAGGTCTTCTCTGGAAACACCATATATTTT.

The chain carries TRBV27 and TRBJ2-1, with no clear D. The germline CDR1 and CDR2 sequences are MNHEY and SMNVEV (reference sequence). This CDR3 spans 12 amino acids. The V and J ends lost 8 bases and 0 bases respectively, with 5 bases between them. The CDR3 here is CASCSSYNEQFF. The CDR3 nucleotides are TGTGCCAGCTGTAGCTCCTACAATGAGCAGTTCTTC.

The J gene is TRBJ1-2, the V gene TRBV6-2 or TRBV6-3, with TRBD1 matching over 9 bases. This CDR3 has 15 residues. V lost 2 bases, J lost 2 bases, and 3 bases stayed unmatched. Germline loops: CDR1 MNHEY, CDR2 SVGEGT. The CDR3 DNA sequence: TGTGCCAGCAGTTACAACACAGGGGGCAACTATGGCTACACCTTC. Its translation: CASSYNTGGNYGYTF.

The rearrangement uses TRBV7-3 and TRBJ2-3; TRBD1 aligns across 9 bases. The V gene end was trimmed by 3 bases and the J gene end by 4 bases; junction bases not matched to a gene: 11. The CDR3 has 17 amino acids. Germline V gene sequence: CDR1 SGHTA, CDR2 FQGTGA. The CDR3 DNA follows: TGTGCCAGCAGCTTTTGGACAGGGGAAATTGACGCAGATACGCAGTATTTT. Translation gives CASSFWTGEIDADTQYF.

This sequence joins TRBV24-1 and TRBJ2-1; the match to TRBD2 covers 14 bases. The CDR3 runs to 17 residues. The V segment lost 1 base and the J segment 7 bases; nucleotides outside the gene matches: 5. Germline CDR1 and CDR2: KGHDR and SFDVKD. CDR3 residues: CATSDFLGTSGRNEQFF. CDR3 bases: TGTGCCACCAGTGATTTCCTGGGGACTAGCGGGAGAAATGAGCAGTTCTTC.

The rearrangement joins TRBV2 to TRBJ1-6, with no clear D. CDR1 and CDR2 (germline): SNHLY, FYNNEI. Trimming left V 2 bases short and J 4 bases short, with 9 bases between. This CDR3 is 15 amino acids long. Written as DNA, the CDR3 is TGTGCCAGCAGTGAAATGGCAGATTATAATTCACCCCTCCACTTT. Translation gives CASSEMADYNSPLHF. The complete variable domain, with remaining parts taken from reference TRBV2 and TRBJ1-6, reads EPEVTQTPSHQVTQMGQEVILRCVPISNHLYFYWYRQILGQKVEFLVSFYNNEISEKSEIFDDQFSVERPDGSNFTLKIRSTKLEDSAMYFCASSEMADYNSPLHFGNGTRLTVT.

The V call is TRBV2, the J call TRBJ2-7; 8 bases align to TRBD1. The J segment lost 1 base and the V segment lost 5 bases, leaving 4 bases of the junction unmatched. This CDR3 has 14 residues. The germline gives CDR1 SNHLY, CDR2 FYNNEI. The CDR3 loop is CASSPGQGSYEQYF. As DNA, the CDR3 is TGTGCCAGCAGTCCCGGACAGGGATCCTACGAGCAGTACTTC.

This clone was observed a single time. V is TRBV7-2 and J is TRBJ1-2; TRBD1 aligns across 7 bases. After removal of 5 bases from V and 8 bases from J, the junction contained 11 bases not matched to a gene. This CDR3 spans 14 amino acids. The V gene's germline CDR1 is SGHTA and CDR2 FQGNSA. The CDR3: CASSPIRQGTGYTF. As DNA, the CDR3 is TGTGCCAGCAGCCCTATCCGACAGGGTACGGGCTACACCTTC.

The J gene is TRBJ2-7, the V gene TRBV5-5; D gene unclear. Trimming left V 0 bases short and J 2 bases short, with 9 bases between. Germline CDR1 SGHKS, CDR2 YYEKEE (reference sequence). This CDR3 comprises 14 residues. The CDR3 sequence: CASSLDGRPYEQYF. As DNA, the CDR3 is TGTGCCAGCAGCTTGGATGGCAGGCCCTACGAGCAGTACTTC. Full variable domain (remainder filled in from reference TRBV5-5 and TRBJ2-7): DAGVTQSPTHLIKTRGQQVTLRCSPISGHKSVSWYQQVLGQGPQFIFQYYEKEERGRGNFPDRFSARQFPNYSSELNVNALLLGDSALYLCASSLDGRPYEQYFGPGTRLTVT.

The chain joins TRBV28 to TRBJ1-4, with 11 bases fitting TRBD1. Germline CDR1 MDHEN, CDR2 SYDVKM. J was trimmed by 7 bases and V by 5 bases; bases with no gene match: 6. This CDR3 comprises 15 residues. As DNA, the CDR3 is TGTGCCAGCAGTGCCGGACAGGGGGCTGGTGAAAAACTGTTTTTT. This sequence encodes CASSAGQGAGEKLFF.

This chain connects TRBV3-1 (or the pseudogene TRBV3-2) to TRBJ2-7; possibly TRBD2 for D (6 bases). The CDR3 sequence is 16 residues long. Between the trimmed V and J ends, which lost 2 bases and 6 bases, there was a span of 20 bases. Germline values: CDR1 LGHDT, CDR2 YNNKEL (reference sequence). This CDR3 is CASSQTLVVGGIEQYF. CDR3 bases: TGTGCCAGCAGCCAAACCCTCGTGGTTGGGGGGATCGAGCAGTACTTC.

This chain connects TRBV30 to TRBJ2-3, with 8 nucleotides matching TRBD2. CDR1 and CDR2 (germline): GTSNPN, SVGIG (reference sequence). The length of the CDR3 is 13 residues. V lost 2 bases, J lost 7 bases, and 5 bases stayed unmatched. CDR3 residues: CAWSPGGDYTQYF. CDR3 nucleotides: TGTGCCTGGAGTCCGGGGGGGGATTATACGCAGTATTTT.

This sequence joins TRBV4-3 and TRBJ2-2; 7 positions agree with TRBD1. J was trimmed by 4 bases and V by 4 bases; bases with no gene match: 12. This CDR3 has 17 amino acids. Germline lookup yields CDR1 LGHNA and CDR2 YSLEER. CDR3 region: CASSLPDRPSSTGELFF. CDR3 DNA sequence: TGCGCCAGCAGCCTACCGGACAGGCCCTCAAGCACCGGGGAGCTGTTTTTT.

The rearrangement joins TRBV9 to TRBJ1-2; D perhaps matches TRBD1 (6 bases). Germline CDR1 reads SGDLS; CDR2 reads YYNGEE. Trimming cost V 0 bases and J 3 bases, with 9 bases left between them. This CDR3 spans 14 amino acids. The CDR3 DNA sequence: TGTGCCAGCAGCGTAGTGGCAGGGGACTATGGCTACACCTTC. This encodes CASSVVAGDYGYTF.

The rearrangement joins TRBV18 to TRBJ2-1; TRBD1 agrees at 8 bases. The germline gives CDR1 KGHSH, CDR2 LQKENI. Trimming cost V 6 bases and J 5 bases; bases outside gene matches: 9. The CDR3 runs 15 residues. DNA of the CDR3: TGTGCCAGCTCGCCCGGGACAGGTGATAACAATGAGCAGTTCTTC. Its protein product is CASSPGTGDNNEQFF.

This clone has a handful of counts. In the same sample, other DNA sequences code for this CDR3. The rearrangement links TRBV19 to TRBJ2-7; 12 bases match TRBD1. This CDR3 contains 15 residues. Germline V gives CDR1 LNHDA, CDR2 SQIVND (reference sequence). J gave up 5 bases and V 4 bases, and 6 bases lay outside the gene matches. The DNA for the CDR3 is TGTGCCAGTAGTACCGGCGGGACAGGGGGCAACGAGCAGTACTTC. It codes for CASSTGGTGGNEQYF.

This clone occurred a few times. This specimen includes other DNA sequences encoding the same CDR3. V and J are TRBV30 and TRBJ1-2, with a tentative D call TRBD1 (6 bases). The CDR3 totals 13 residues. V was cut by 0 bases and J by 8 bases, with 13 bases left in between. Per germline, CDR1 GTSNPN and CDR2 SVGIG (reference sequence). CDR3: CAWSVRGAGGYTF. CDR3 DNA sequence: TGTGCCTGGAGTGTCCGGGGGGCGGGGGGCTACACCTTC. Together with reference TRBV30 and TRBJ1-2, the CDR3 gives the full variable domain: SQTIHQWPATLVQPVGSPLSLECTVEGTSNPNLYWYRQAAGRGLQLLFYSVGIGQISSEVPQNLSASRPQDRQFILSSKKLLLSDSGFYLCAWSVRGAGGYTFGSGTRLTVV.

The chain combines TRBV5-5 with TRBJ2-5, with TRBD2 identical over 7 bases. V lost 5 bases and J lost 3; bases outside the gene matches: 7. CDR3 length: 14 amino acids. Germline CDR1 and CDR2: SGHKS and YYEKEE (reference sequence). CDR3 sequence reads: CASSSGGGKETQYF. The DNA for the CDR3 is TGTGCCAGCAGTTCTGGGGGAGGGAAAGAGACCCAGTACTTC.